Listed below are T cell receptor beta chains from one sample, sequenced in a study of T cell responses to AZD1222 COVID-19 vaccine. The table came from immunoSEQ multiplex PCR; TCRdb's copy has only in-frame clones and leaves some out. In the table there are over 100,000 clones, approximately 90% of which are singletons. Specimen: peripheral blood, collected on day 0 of AZD1222 vaccination. Receptors were obtained from an adult in good health. The CDR3 runs from the conserved cysteine through the conserved F or W. The order of the fields is J gene, V gene, CDR3 protein.

TRBJ2-3,TRBV7-2,CASSRDRVFTDTQYF
TRBJ2-4,TRBV3-1/TRBV3-2,CASSRTSGSAKNIQYF
TRBJ2-1,TRBV7-7,CASSFREGDEQFF
TRBJ1-2,TRBV10-3,CAISGTGTSGYTF
TRBJ2-1,TRBV30,CAWSVSTRRSNEQFF
TRBJ1-1,TRBV21-1,CASSKGSRDAAFF
TRBJ2-7,TRBV11-2,CASSPLTGNRGGYEQYF
TRBJ2-1,TRBV30,CAWERRASSTPGLVIPNEQFF
TRBJ2-7,TRBV29-1,CSVVVRGRRYEQYF
TRBJ2-1,TRBV7-2,CASSLPFSYNEQFF
TRBJ2-1,TRBV7-5,CARSLGLAGGLPNNEQFF
TRBJ2-7,TRBV28,CASSANPAGGAYEQYF
TRBJ1-1,TRBV6-1,CASSEINRGSTEAFF
TRBJ1-1,TRBV6-6,CASSYAGTEAFF
TRBJ1-1,TRBV19,CASSAHLDSNTEAFF
TRBJ1-1,TRBV5-8,CASSWGGGNTEAFF
TRBJ2-5,TRBV6-5,CASSYSPGLVQETQYF
TRBJ1-1,TRBV18,CASSPQKGVHTEAFF
TRBJ2-2,TRBV7-9,CASSLGLFPGELFF
TRBJ2-2,TRBV3-1/TRBV3-2,CASSLQLAIGELFF
TRBJ1-1,TRBV30,CAWKGQGWTEAFF
TRBJ2-2,TRBV6-5,CASNNGGADTGELFF
TRBJ1-5,TRBV19,CASSPLGQPQHF